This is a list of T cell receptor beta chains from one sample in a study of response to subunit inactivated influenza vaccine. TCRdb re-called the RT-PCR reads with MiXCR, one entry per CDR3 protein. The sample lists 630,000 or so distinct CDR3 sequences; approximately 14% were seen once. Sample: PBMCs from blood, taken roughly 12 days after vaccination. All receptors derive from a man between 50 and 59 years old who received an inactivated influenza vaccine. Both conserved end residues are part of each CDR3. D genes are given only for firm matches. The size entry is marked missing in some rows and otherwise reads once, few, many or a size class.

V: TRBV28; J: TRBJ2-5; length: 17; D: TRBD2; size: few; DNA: TGTGCCAGCACCACGATGACTAGCGGGACAGTCCAAGAGACCCAGTACTTC; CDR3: CASTTMTSGTVQETQYF
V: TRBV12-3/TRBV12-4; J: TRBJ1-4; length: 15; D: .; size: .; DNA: TGTGCCAGCAGCATGAGCGGGGGCGGCGCTGAAAAACTGTTTTTT; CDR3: CASSMSGGGAEKLFF
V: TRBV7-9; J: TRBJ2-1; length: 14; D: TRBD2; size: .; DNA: TGTGCCAGCAGCCAACTAGCGGGAGGAGATGAGCAGTTCTTC; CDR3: CASSQLAGGDEQFF
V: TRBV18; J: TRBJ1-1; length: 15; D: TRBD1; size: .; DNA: TGTGCCAGCGAACAACAGGGGCAGGGGAACACTGAAGCTTTCTTT; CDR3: CASEQQGQGNTEAFF
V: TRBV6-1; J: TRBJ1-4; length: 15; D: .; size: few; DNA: TGTGCCAGCAGTGAAGTCCGGGGGTCTAATGAAAAACTGTTTTTT; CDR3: CASSEVRGSNEKLFF
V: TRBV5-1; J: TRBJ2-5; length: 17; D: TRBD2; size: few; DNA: TGCGCCAGCAGCCTGACTAGCGGGAGAGAGAGGAAGGAGACCCAGTACTTC; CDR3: CASSLTSGRERKETQYF
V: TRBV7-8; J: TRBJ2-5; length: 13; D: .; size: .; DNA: TGTGCCAGCAGCTTCTTTAGCCAAGAGACCCAGTACTTC; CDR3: CASSFFSQETQYF
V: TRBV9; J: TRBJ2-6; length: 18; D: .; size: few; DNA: TGTGCCAGCGCGCCTAACAGGGATCTAATCTCTGGGGCCAACGTCCTGACTTTC; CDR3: CASAPNRDLISGANVLTF
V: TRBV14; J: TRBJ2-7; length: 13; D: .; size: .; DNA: TGTGCCAGCAGCCAAGGATCCGGGGGCGAGCAGTACTTC; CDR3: CASSQGSGGEQYF
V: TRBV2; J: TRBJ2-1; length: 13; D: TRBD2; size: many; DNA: TGTGCCAGCAGTGCAGCTAGCGGGGTGGAGCAGTTCTTC; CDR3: CASSAASGVEQFF
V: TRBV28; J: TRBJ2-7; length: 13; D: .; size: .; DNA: TGTGCCAGCAGTTCGTCATTGACTTTCGAGCAGTACTTC; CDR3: CASSSSLTFEQYF
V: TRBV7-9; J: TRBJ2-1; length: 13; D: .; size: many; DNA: TGTGCCAGCAGCCTAGGGACCGCCAATGAGCAGTTCTTC; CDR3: CASSLGTANEQFF
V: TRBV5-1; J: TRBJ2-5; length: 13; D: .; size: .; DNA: TGCGCCAGCAGCTTGGGGGACCAAGATACCCAGTACTTC; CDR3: CASSLGDQDTQYF
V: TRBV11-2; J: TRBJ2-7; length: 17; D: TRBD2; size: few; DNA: TGTGCCAGCAGCTTAGTGAGTAAGGCAGGGAGGGCCTACGAGCAGTACTTC; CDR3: CASSLVSKAGRAYEQYF
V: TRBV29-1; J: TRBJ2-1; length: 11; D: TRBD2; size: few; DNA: TGCAGCGTTGTCGGGAGGGCCGGGCAGTTCTTC; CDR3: CSVVGRAGQFF
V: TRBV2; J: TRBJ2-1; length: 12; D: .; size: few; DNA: TGTGCCAGCACCGGACTGGCGAATGAGCAGTTCTTC; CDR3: CASTGLANEQFF
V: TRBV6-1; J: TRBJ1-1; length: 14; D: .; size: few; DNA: TGTGCCAGCACCCTTTATGGGGAGGGCACTGAAGCTTTCTTT; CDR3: CASTLYGEGTEAFF
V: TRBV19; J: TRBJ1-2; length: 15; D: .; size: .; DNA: TGTGCCAGTAGTATTCTGGCAGGCCGGCCGTATGGCTACACCTTC; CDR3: CASSILAGRPYGYTF
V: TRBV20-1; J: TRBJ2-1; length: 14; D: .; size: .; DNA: TGCAGTGCCATTAGAGCCACTAGCCACAATGAGCAGTTCTTC; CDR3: CSAIRATSHNEQFF
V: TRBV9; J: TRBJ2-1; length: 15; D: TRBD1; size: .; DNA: TGTGCCAGCAGCGCCTCCGGGACAGGCTTCAATGAGCAGTTCTTC; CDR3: CASSASGTGFNEQFF
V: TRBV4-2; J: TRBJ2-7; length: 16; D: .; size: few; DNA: TGTGCCAGCAGCCAAGAAAGCCCAGGGGGGGATTACGAGCAGTACTTC; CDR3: CASSQESPGGDYEQYF
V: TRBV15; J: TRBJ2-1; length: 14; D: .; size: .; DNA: TGTGCCACCAGCAGGTGGCTGGAGAACAATGAGCAGTTCTTC; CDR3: CATSRWLENNEQFF
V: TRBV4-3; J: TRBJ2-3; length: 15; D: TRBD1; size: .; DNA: TGCGCCAGCAGCCGGGCAGGGGGTTTGACAGATACGCAGTATTTT; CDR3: CASSRAGGLTDTQYF
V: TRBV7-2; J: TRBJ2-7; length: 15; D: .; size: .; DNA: TGTGCCAGCAGTTTTGACAGGCGAAACTCCTACGAGCAGTACTTC; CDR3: CASSFDRRNSYEQYF
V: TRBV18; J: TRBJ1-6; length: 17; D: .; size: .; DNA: TGTGCCAGCTCACCACCGGCTCTTGGCTTGGGGAATTCACCCCTCCACTTT; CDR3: CASSPPALGLGNSPLHF
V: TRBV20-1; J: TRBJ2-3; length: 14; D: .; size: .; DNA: TGCAGTGCTCGGGGGGCCGGCATCACAGATACGCAGTATTTT; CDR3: CSARGAGITDTQYF
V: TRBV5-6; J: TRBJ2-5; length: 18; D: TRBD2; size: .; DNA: TGTGCCAGCAGCTCGCCCCTACTAGCGGGGGGCGACCAAGAGACCCAGTACTTC; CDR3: CASSSPLLAGGDQETQYF
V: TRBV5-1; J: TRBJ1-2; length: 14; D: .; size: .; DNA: TGCGCCAGCAGATTGGAGGGCAGTAACTATGGCTACACCTTC; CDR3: CASRLEGSNYGYTF
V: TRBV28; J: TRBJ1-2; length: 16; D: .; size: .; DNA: TGTGCCAGCAGCCCTCGAGGACAGTTCGACTTCTATGGCTACACCTTC; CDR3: CASSPRGQFDFYGYTF
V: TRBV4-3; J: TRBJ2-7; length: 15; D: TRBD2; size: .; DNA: TGCGCCAGCAGCCAGGAACCGGGACTAGCGATCGAGCAGTACTTC; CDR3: CASSQEPGLAIEQYF
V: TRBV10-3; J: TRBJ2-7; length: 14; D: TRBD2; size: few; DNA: TGTGCCATCAGTGCGCTAGCGGGAACCTACGAGCAGTACTTC; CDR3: CAISALAGTYEQYF
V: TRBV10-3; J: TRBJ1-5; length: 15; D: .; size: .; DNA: TGTGCCATCAGTGAGGGGTTTGGAGGTAATCAGCCCCAGCATTTT; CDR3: CAISEGFGGNQPQHF
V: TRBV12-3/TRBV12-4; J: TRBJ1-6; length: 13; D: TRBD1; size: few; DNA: TGTGCCAGCAGTGACAGGGGACATTCACCCCTCCACTTT; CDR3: CASSDRGHSPLHF
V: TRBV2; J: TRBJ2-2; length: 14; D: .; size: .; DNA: TGTGCCAGCAGTAGGATTTTCTACACCGGGGAGCTGTTTTTT; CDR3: CASSRIFYTGELFF
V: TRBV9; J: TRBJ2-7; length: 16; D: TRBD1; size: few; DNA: TGTGCCAGCAGCGCTTCCGCCGGGACAGTACTCTACGAGCAGTACTTC; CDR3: CASSASAGTVLYEQYF
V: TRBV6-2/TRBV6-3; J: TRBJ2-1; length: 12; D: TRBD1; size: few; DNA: TGTGCCAGCAGTGGTTGGACAGGGGGTAGGTTCTTC; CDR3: CASSGWTGGRFF
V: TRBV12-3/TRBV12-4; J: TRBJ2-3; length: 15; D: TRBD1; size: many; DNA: TGTGCCAGCAGTGATGGGACAGGGGGAACAGATACGCAGTATTTT; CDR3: CASSDGTGGTDTQYF
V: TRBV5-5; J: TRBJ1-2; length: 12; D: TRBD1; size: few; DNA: TGTGCCAGCAGCACGGACAGGGGTGGCTACACCTTC; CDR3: CASSTDRGGYTF
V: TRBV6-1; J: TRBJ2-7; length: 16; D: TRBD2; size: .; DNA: TGTGCCACTTGGCATAGCGGGAGGGCCCGGGGCTACGAGCAGTACTTC; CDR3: CATWHSGRARGYEQYF
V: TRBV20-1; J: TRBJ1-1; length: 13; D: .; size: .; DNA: TGCAGTGCTAGAAGGTATATGAACACTGAAGCTTTCTTT; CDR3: CSARRYMNTEAFF
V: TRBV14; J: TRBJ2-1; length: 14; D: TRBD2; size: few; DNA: TGTGCCAGCAGCCAACGGGACTACTTTAATGAGCAGTTCTTC; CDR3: CASSQRDYFNEQFF
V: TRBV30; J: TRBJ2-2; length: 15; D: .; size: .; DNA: TGTGCCTGGAGTCCCGCCGGACTCGACACCGGGGAGCTGTTTTTT; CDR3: CAWSPAGLDTGELFF
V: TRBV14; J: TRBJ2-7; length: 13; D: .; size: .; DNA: TGTGCCAGCAGCCGACAGGGACTTGGGGAGCAGTACTTC; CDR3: CASSRQGLGEQYF
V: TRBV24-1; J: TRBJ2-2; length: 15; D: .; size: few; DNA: TGTGCCACCAGTGATTGGGGGACAACCACCGGGGAGCTGTTTTTT; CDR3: CATSDWGTTTGELFF
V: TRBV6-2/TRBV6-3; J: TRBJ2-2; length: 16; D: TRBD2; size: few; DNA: TGTGCCAGCAGTTACTATACTAGCGCGAACACCGGGGAGCTGTTTTTT; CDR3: CASSYYTSANTGELFF
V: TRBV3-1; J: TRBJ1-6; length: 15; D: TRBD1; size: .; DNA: TGTGCCAGCAGATCAACAGGGGGCAGGGTTTCACCCCTCCACTTT; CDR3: CASRSTGGRVSPLHF
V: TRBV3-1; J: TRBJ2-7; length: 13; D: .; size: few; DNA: TGTGCCAGCAGCCGAGGGGCCCTATACGAGCAGTACTTC; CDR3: CASSRGALYEQYF
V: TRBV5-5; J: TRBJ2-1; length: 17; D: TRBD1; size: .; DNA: TGTGCCAGCAGCTTTAAGACAGGGATCCCAATTATTTTGGACTGGTTCTTC; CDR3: CASSFKTGIPIILDWFF
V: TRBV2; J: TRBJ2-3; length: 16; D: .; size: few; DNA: TGTGCCAGCAGTGAAATTCTGAGCGGAAGCACAGATACGCAGTATTTT; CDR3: CASSEILSGSTDTQYF
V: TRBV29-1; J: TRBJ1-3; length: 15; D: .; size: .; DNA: TGCAGCGTTGTCGGCGGTAACCCCTCTGGAAACACCATATATTTT; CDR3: CSVVGGNPSGNTIYF
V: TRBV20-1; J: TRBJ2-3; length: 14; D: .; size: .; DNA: TGCAGTGCTAGAGTCCCGGGGGCTGGAGATACGCAGTATTTT; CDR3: CSARVPGAGDTQYF